The 30 T cell receptor beta chains listed next were all sequenced from one sample in a study of CD8 T cells in ankylosing spondylitis. TCRdb ran MiXCR on the 5' RACE reads and lists one entry per CDR3 protein. The sample has around 250,000 distinct CDR3 sequences; under 35% are singletons. Source material: blood, either unsorted or a sorted T cell fraction (not recorded which). All receptors derive from a male donor with ankylosing spondylitis or in good health (not recorded which).

The chain uses TRBV24-1 and TRBJ2-3, with 8 bases that match TRBD1. Germline V lookup: CDR1 KGHDR, CDR2 SFDVKD. The CDR3 has 15 amino acids. Germline trimming cut 3 bases from V and 3 bases from J; bases unmatched to any gene: 4. CDR3 coding DNA: TGTGCCACCAGTGATCCTGGACAGGGAACAGATACGCAGTATTTT. This codes for CATSDPGQGTDTQYF.

This clonotype has just a few counts. The rearrangement links TRBV5-1 to TRBJ2-7; 11 bases line up with TRBD1. Germline CDR1 is SGHRS and CDR2 is YFSETQ. The J segment lost 5 bases and the V segment lost 0 bases, leaving 7 bases of the junction unmatched. This CDR3 spans 16 amino acids. The CDR3 nucleotides read TGCGCCAGCAGCTTGGGTTGGACAGGGGGCATCAACGAGCAGTACTTC. Translating gives CASSLGWTGGINEQYF.

The V call is TRBV20-1, the J call TRBJ2-7, with TRBD1 identical over 8 bases. The CDR3 is 14 amino acids. Germline loops: CDR1 DFQATT, CDR2 SNEGSKA (reference sequence). V was clipped by 0 bases and J by 3 bases; unmatched bases: 4. CDR3 DNA sequence: TGCAGTGCTAGAGAGGACAGGGTTTACTACGAGCAGTACTTC. Protein: CSAREDRVYYEQYF.

In this sample, this clonotype turned up a few times. The chain couples TRBV18 to TRBJ2-7; 7 nucleotides align to TRBD1. The junction had 11 bases not matched to a gene; V was cut back by 2 bases and J by 4 bases. Germline V gene sequence: CDR1 KGHSH, CDR2 LQKENI. This CDR3 has 16 amino acids. The CDR3 sequence is CASSPATGVVGYEQYF. CDR3 bases: TGTGCCAGCTCACCAGCAACAGGGGTAGTGGGATACGAGCAGTACTTC.

In this sample, this clonotype turned up a few times. The chain uses TRBV20-1 and TRBJ2-1, with D tentatively TRBD2 (5 bases). Trimming took off 4 bases at V and 5 bases at J, with 15 bases between the two ends. The length of the CDR3 is 14 residues. Germline CDR1 DFQATT, CDR2 SNEGSKA (reference sequence). The CDR3 sequence is CSANQGWGDNEQFF. The CDR3 coding sequence is TGCAGTGCTAACCAAGGGTGGGGAGACAATGAGCAGTTCTTC.

This clonotype was detected only once. The chain carries TRBV14 and TRBJ2-5, with a tentative D call TRBD2 (6 bases). Trimming shortened V by 6 bases and J by 5 bases, and 13 bases separated the two germline ends. The CDR3 has 13 amino acids. Germline V gene lookup returns CDR1 SGHDN and CDR2 FVKESK. CDR3 in DNA: TGTGCCAGCAGAGAAGCGGGCGGGGAGACCCAGTACTTC. It yields the protein CASREAGGETQYF.

This clonotype occurred a few times. This rearrangement joins TRBV6-2 or TRBV6-3 to TRBJ2-2; TRBD2 might be the D (5 bases). V was cut by 5 bases and J by 8 bases, with 21 bases left in between. The length of the CDR3 is 16 residues. Germline loops: CDR1 MNHEY, CDR2 SVGEGT. The CDR3 here is CASSPALGVLTGELFF. The DNA for the CDR3 is TGTGCCAGCAGTCCCGCACTGGGAGTTTTAACTGGGGAGCTGTTTTTT.

This clonotype has more than one count but fewer than ten. This chain links TRBV29-1 with TRBJ1-1, with 10 bases that match TRBD1. The CDR3 contains 14 residues. Germline assignment: CDR1 SQVTM and CDR2 ANQGSEA. The J segment lost 0 bases and the V segment lost 7 bases, leaving 5 bases of the junction unmatched. CDR3 nucleotide sequence: TGCAGCGCCCGGACAGGGGGGATGAACACTGAAGCTTTCTTT. It specifies CSARTGGMNTEAFF.

This rearrangement joins TRBV12-3 or TRBV12-4 to TRBJ1-2; TRBD1 agrees at 7 bases. Trimming cost V 6 bases and J 5 bases; bases outside gene matches: 6. The CDR3 loop spans 13 amino acids. CDR3 amino acids: CASSPQGFYGYTF. The CDR3, as DNA: TGTGCCAGCAGCCCACAGGGGTTTTATGGCTACACCTTC.

The chain employs TRBV5-6 and TRBJ2-7, with TRBD1 as a possible D gene (5 bases). This CDR3 is 12 amino acids long. The V and J ends lost 4 bases and 3 bases respectively, with 8 bases between them. CDR1 SGHDT and CDR2 YYEEEE come from the germline V gene. The CDR3 spells CASSADSYEQYF. CDR3 DNA sequence: TGTGCCAGCAGCGCTGACAGCTACGAGCAGTACTTC.

This chain links TRBV5-6 with TRBJ2-7, with D possibly being TRBD1 or TRBD2 (5 bases each). Deletions cut 3 bases from V and 6 bases from J, with 16 bases between. CDR1 and CDR2 (germline): SGHDT, YYEEEE. The CDR3 is made up of 14 amino acids. The CDR3 loop is CASSWGIELGEQYF. The CDR3 DNA reads as TGTGCCAGCAGCTGGGGGATAGAACTCGGCGAGCAGTACTTC.

The genes are TRBV5-1 and TRBJ2-3; the match to TRBD2 covers 7 bases. V gave up 0 bases and J gave up 4 bases; unmatched junction bases: 5. Germline CDR1 and CDR2: SGHRS and YFSETQ. The CDR3 runs 15 residues. This CDR3 reads CASSLASGVPDTQYF. CDR3 nucleotides: TGCGCCAGCAGCTTGGCAAGCGGGGTCCCAGATACGCAGTATTTT.

The V and J genes are TRBV9 and TRBJ2-7, with 7 bases fitting TRBD1. V was pared by 3 bases and J by 0 bases, with 12 bases of the junction left unmatched. The CDR3 extends over 17 amino acids. Per the germline V gene, CDR1 is SGDLS and CDR2 is YYNGEE. CDR3 sequence: CASSAGGGQDFSYEQYF. CDR3 coding DNA: TGTGCCAGCAGCGCAGGTGGTGGACAGGATTTCTCCTACGAGCAGTACTTC.

This clonotype was detected only a few times. The chain carries TRBV15 and TRBJ2-2; a weak D match, TRBD2 (5 bases). CDR1 and CDR2 (germline): LNHNV, YYDKDF (reference sequence). The ends were cut back, 0 bases at V and 5 bases at J, with 10 bases in the middle. The CDR3 has 15 residues. The chain's CDR3 is CATSRERDWTGELFF. As DNA, the CDR3 is TGTGCCACCAGCAGAGAGAGGGATTGGACCGGGGAGCTGTTTTTT. The entire variable domain, with the rest obtained from reference TRBV15 and TRBJ2-2, is as follows: DAMVIQNPRYQVTQFGKPVTLSCSQTLNHNVMYWYQQKSSQAPKLLFHYYDKDFNNEADTPDNFQSRRPNTSFCFLDIRSPGLGDTAMYLCATSRERDWTGELFFGEGSRLTVL.

This sequence joins TRBV27 and TRBJ2-1; D is perhaps TRBD1 (6 bases). The CDR3 is made up of 14 amino acids. The germline V gene encodes CDR1 MNHEY and CDR2 SMNVEV (reference sequence). V lost 5 bases, J lost 3 bases, and 11 bases lay in between. The CDR3 spells CASSQQGIYNEQFF. For the CDR3, the DNA is TGTGCCAGCAGTCAACAGGGTATCTACAATGAGCAGTTCTTC.

The V gene is TRBV13, the J gene TRBJ1-1; the match to TRBD1 covers 7 bases. The CDR3 has 13 amino acids. Germline values: CDR1 PRHDT, CDR2 FYEKMQ (reference sequence). Unmatched junction bases numbered 3, after V lost 5 bases and J lost 3 bases. CDR3: CASSQGGDTEAFF. The DNA for the CDR3 is TGTGCCAGCAGCCAGGGGGGGGACACTGAAGCTTTCTTT.

The chain couples TRBV4-1 to TRBJ2-5; no definite D call. V was cut by 0 bases and J by 2 bases, with 16 bases left in between. Germline CDR1 MGHRA, CDR2 YSYEKL. The CDR3 runs to 17 residues. The CDR3 region has the DNA TGCGCCAGCAGCCAAGATGGGTCGGGCATGGGACAAGAGACCCAGTACTTC. The encoded protein is CASSQDGSGMGQETQYF.

This clonotype has more than one count but fewer than ten. The chain employs TRBV2 and TRBJ2-3; 9 bases line up with TRBD2. This CDR3 has 13 residues. V trimming: 8 bases; J trimming: 2 bases; junction bases outside the gene matches: 2. Germline V gene data show CDR1 as SNHLY and CDR2 as FYNNEI. In nucleotides, the CDR3 is TGTGCCAGCCAGCGGGGGGTCACAGATACGCAGTATTTT. Protein sequence: CASQRGVTDTQYF. Combining the CDR3 with reference TRBV2 and TRBJ2-3 gives the whole variable domain EPEVTQTPSHQVTQMGQEVILRCVPISNHLYFYWYRQILGQKVEFLVSFYNNEISEKSEIFDDQFSVERPDGSNFTLKIRSTKLEDSAMYFCASQRGVTDTQYFGPGTRLTVL.

The J gene is TRBJ2-5, the V gene TRBV20-1; 8 bases map to TRBD2. This CDR3 contains 18 residues. V was pared by 0 bases and J by 1 base, with 13 bases of the junction left unmatched. CDR1 is DFQATT and CDR2 is SNEGSKA in the germline V gene (reference sequence). DNA of the CDR3: TGCAGTGCTAGAGATTTGTTCGGAGCGGGGGCCGTCCAAGAGACCCAGTACTTC. Translated, it gives CSARDLFGAGAVQETQYF.

The V and J genes are TRBV5-1 and TRBJ2-5, with a weak D call TRBD1 (6 bases). Per the germline V gene, CDR1 is SGHRS and CDR2 is YFSETQ. V lost 0 bases, J lost 7 bases, and 13 bases lay in between. The CDR3 contains 14 residues. CDR3 region: CASSLDGGAGTQYF. CDR3 DNA sequence: TGCGCCAGCAGCTTGGATGGGGGCGCTGGGACCCAGTACTTC.

CDR3 protein: CASGLGGLIPTQHF. CDR3 in DNA: TGTGCCAGCGGGTTAGGGGGGCTGATCCCTACCCAGCATTTT. This chain joins TRBV12-3 or TRBV12-4 and TRBJ1-5; perhaps TRBD1 as D (6 bases). This CDR3 comprises 14 residues. V gave up 8 bases and J gave up 11 bases, with 22 bases separating them.

The V and J genes are TRBV7-2 and TRBJ2-1; 8 bases agree with TRBD2. The J call is uncertain, as TRBJ2-7 better fits the DNA end. Germline V gives CDR1 SGHTA, CDR2 FQGNSA. The CDR3 is made up of 16 amino acids. The CDR3 region is CASSLAPAGDYNEQYF. The CDR3 region has the DNA TGTGCCAGCAGCTTAGCGCCAGCGGGGGACTACAATGAGCAGTACTTC.

The CDR3 DNA reads TGTGCCAGCTCGGGACAGGGAGGGGTTGAGACCCAGTACTTC. It yields the protein CASSGQGGVETQYF. The V call is TRBV5-6, the J call TRBJ2-5, with TRBD1 matching over 9 bases. Germline V gene sequence: CDR1 SGHDT, CDR2 YYEEEE. The CDR3 covers 14 residues. The V gene end was trimmed by 7 bases and the J gene end by 5 bases; junction bases not matched to a gene: 9.

In its sample, this clonotype was seen a few times. This sequence joins TRBV13 and TRBJ2-1; TRBD2 might be the D (6 bases). The CDR3 spans 14 residues. Germline V gene sequence: CDR1 PRHDT, CDR2 FYEKMQ (reference sequence). V lost 4 bases and J 3 bases, leaving 10 bases between the germline ends. Here the CDR3 reads CASSSWTIYNEQFF. CDR3 nucleotide sequence: TGTGCCAGCAGCTCCTGGACTATCTACAATGAGCAGTTCTTC.

With regard to this clonotype: A much larger clonotype is one base distant, so this may be a read error. The chain uses TRBV29-1 and TRBJ2-7; 7 bases align to TRBD1. The CDR3 spans 12 residues. The V gene's germline CDR1 is SQVTM and CDR2 ANQGSEA. J gave up 7 bases and V 4 bases, and 7 bases lay outside the gene matches. The CDR3, as DNA: TGCAGCGTTGGCCACAGGGGCGAGGAGCAGTACTTC. Amino acid sequence: CSVGHRGEEQYF.

The chain links TRBV5-1 to TRBJ2-5; 7 bases agree with TRBD1. The CDR3 has 15 amino acids. Germline CDR1 SGHRS, CDR2 YFSETQ. The trim removed 3 bases at V and 5 bases at J, leaving 10 bases unmatched. The CDR3 loop is CASSSRRGRMETQYF. Written as DNA, the CDR3 is TGCGCCAGCAGCTCTAGAAGGGGGCGCATGGAGACCCAGTACTTC. Variable domain in full (rest from reference TRBV5-1 and TRBJ2-5): KAGVTQTPRYLIKTRGQQVTLSCSPISGHRSVSWYQQTPGQGLQFLFEYFSETQRNKGNFPGRFSGRQFSNSRSEMNVSTLELGDSALYLCASSSRRGRMETQYFGPGTRLLVL.

This sequence joins TRBV7-9 and TRBJ2-1; D is possibly TRBD1 (6 bases). Germline values: CDR1 SEHNR, CDR2 FQNEAQ (reference sequence). Deletions cut 5 bases from V and 8 bases from J, with 22 bases between. The CDR3 has 16 residues. This CDR3 is CASSHPLDSVKDEQFF. The CDR3 DNA reads TGTGCCAGCAGCCACCCTCTGGACAGTGTAAAGGATGAGCAGTTCTTC.

The gene calls are TRBV20-1 and TRBJ1-5; D not certain. This CDR3 comprises 15 residues. V gave up 0 bases and J gave up 3 bases, with 12 bases separating them. The V gene's germline CDR1 is DFQATT and CDR2 SNEGSKA (reference sequence). The CDR3 bases are TGCAGTGCTAGAGATATAGAACGGCTCAATCAGCCCCAGCATTTT. It codes for CSARDIERLNQPQHF.

The V and J genes are TRBV12-3 or TRBV12-4 and TRBJ1-5; no definite D call. V was trimmed by 6 bases and J by 2 bases, leaving 14 bases between them. This CDR3 comprises 15 residues. The CDR3 DNA is TGTGCCAGCAGCAACCAGAGTCCCGGCAATCAGCCCCAGCATTTT. Its translation: CASSNQSPGNQPQHF.

A few counts support this clonotype. DNA for the CDR3: TGCGCCAGCAGCTGGGCCGGGGTGAACACCGGGGAGCTGTTTTTT. Its protein product is CASSWAGVNTGELFF. The V call is TRBV5-1, the J call TRBJ2-2; D is perhaps TRBD2 (5 bases). Germline V CDR1 and CDR2: SGHRS, YFSETQ. The CDR3 is 15 residues long. With 3 bases removed from V and 1 base from J, the gap between germline ends came to 10 bases.